These 26 T cell receptor beta chains were sequenced from one sample in a study of cytomegalovirus exposure and HLA in healthy donors. The study ran its PCR with 60 Vbeta and 13 Jbeta primers. Profiling relied on immunoSEQ multiplex PCR, and the TCRdb table lists in-frame clones only, not all of them. The sample lists roughly 120,000 clones, under 85% occurring once. Sequenced: PBMCs. All receptors derive from a woman younger than 35 in good health and CMV-seronegative.

For the CDR3, the DNA is TGTGCCAGCAGCCCGAGACTAGCGGGGAGGACAGATACGCAGTATTTT. Protein: CASSPRLAGRTDTQYF. V usage is TRBV9 and J usage is TRBJ2-3; TRBD2 aligns across 11 bases. CDR3 size: 16 residues. Germline trimming cut 4 bases from V and 3 bases from J; bases unmatched to any gene: 7. From germline, CDR1 is SGDLS and CDR2 YYNGEE. The variable domain in full, completed from reference TRBV9 and TRBJ2-3, reads DSGVTQTPKHLITATGQRVTLRCSPRSGDLSVYWYQQSLDQGLQFLIQYYNGEERAKGNILERFSAQQFPDLHSELNLSSLELGDSALYFCASSPRLAGRTDTQYFGPGTRLTVL.

The sample holds a few counts of this clone. The chain links TRBV28 to TRBJ2-1; 9 bases fit TRBD2. Trimming cost V 4 bases and J 5 bases; bases outside gene matches: 6. CDR1 MDHEN and CDR2 SYDVKM come from the germline V gene. This CDR3 spans 15 amino acids. The CDR3 nucleotides are TGTGCCAGCAGTTCAAGCGGGGGGCTAGACAATGAGCAGTTCTTC. It specifies CASSSSGGLDNEQFF.

This rearrangement joins TRBV7-3 to TRBJ2-6; tentatively, D is TRBD1 (6 bases). The V and J ends lost 4 bases and 2 bases respectively, with 9 bases between them. CDR3 length: 15 amino acids. In germline, CDR1 is SGHTA, CDR2 FQGTGA. This CDR3 reads CASSSRQAGANVLTF. The CDR3, as DNA: TGTGCCAGCAGCTCACGACAGGCTGGGGCCAACGTCCTGACTTTC.

The chain employs TRBV7-3 and TRBJ1-4; D is uncertain. Germline V gives CDR1 SGHTA, CDR2 FQGTGA. V gave up 1 base and J gave up 5 bases, with 11 bases separating them. The CDR3 loop spans 15 amino acids. In nucleotides, the CDR3 is TGTGCCAGCAGCTTAATGTCCGGGAGAAATGAAAAACTGTTTTTT. It is translated as CASSLMSGRNEKLFF.

The chain joins TRBV6-5 to TRBJ1-6, with 8 bases aligning to TRBD1. Germline-derived CDR1 and CDR2 are MNHEY and SVGAGI. CDR3 length: 14 amino acids. The ends lost 5 bases at V and 11 bases at J; junction bases unmatched: 8. CDR3 DNA: TGTGCCAGCAGTCCTACAGGGGGAGGTCCACCCCTCCACTTT. This codes for CASSPTGGGPPLHF.

This clone showed up just a few times. The chain is built from TRBV6-5 and TRBJ2-5, with 8 bases matching TRBD2. Germline-derived CDR1 and CDR2 are MNHEY and SVGAGI. Losses at the gene ends were 2 bases for V and 0 bases for J; bases not matched to a gene: 2. This CDR3 contains 15 residues. CDR3: CASSYLTSDQETQYF. CDR3 DNA sequence: TGTGCCAGCAGTTACCTGACTAGCGACCAAGAGACCCAGTACTTC.

This chain joins TRBV5-1 and TRBJ2-5, with 8 nucleotides matching TRBD2. J was trimmed by 1 base and V by 5 bases; bases with no gene match: 4. The germline CDR1 and CDR2 sequences are SGHRS and YFSETQ. This CDR3 is built from 14 residues. The CDR3 sequence is CASRSGGPQETQYF. In DNA form, the CDR3 reads TGCGCCAGCAGGAGCGGGGGCCCCCAAGAGACCCAGTACTTC.

The CDR3 reads CASSPGQGGGYTEAFF. The CDR3 nucleotides are TGCGCCAGCAGCCCCGGACAGGGGGGCGGATACACTGAAGCTTTCTTT. V usage is TRBV5-1 and J usage is TRBJ1-1; 10 bases agree with TRBD1. With 4 bases clipped from V and 3 bases from J, the junction kept 9 bases outside the gene matches. The CDR3 is 16 amino acids. Per germline, CDR1 SGHRS and CDR2 YFSETQ.

This chain joins TRBV6-1 and TRBJ1-3; no reliable D call. This CDR3 comprises 11 residues. The V and J ends lost 5 bases and 4 bases respectively, with 3 bases between them. Per germline, CDR1 MNHNS and CDR2 SASEGT. The chain's CDR3 is CASSLGNTIYF. DNA of the CDR3: TGTGCCAGCAGTCTAGGAAACACCATATATTTT.

This chain links TRBV6-5 with TRBJ2-5, with a weak D call TRBD1 (6 bases). The J call is uncertain, as TRBJ2-7 better fits the DNA end. There are 15 residues in the CDR3. The germline V gene encodes CDR1 MNHEY and CDR2 SVGAGI. CDR3 in DNA: TGTGCCAGCAGGCGCGCAGGGGCGGGCTCCTACGAGCAGTACTTC. Translation gives CASRRAGAGSYEQYF.

This clone was detected only once. The genes are TRBV9 and TRBJ2-5; D might be TRBD2 (5 bases). Deletions cut 5 bases from V and 9 bases from J, with 14 bases between. CDR3 length equals 12 residues. Per the germline V gene, CDR1 is SGDLS and CDR2 is YYNGEE. The CDR3 region has the DNA TGTGCCAGCAGTAGAGACGCGGAGGCCCAGTACTTC. Amino acid sequence: CASSRDAEAQYF.

This chain links TRBV2 with TRBJ2-7; unclear D gene. Trimming cost V 7 bases and J 2 bases, with 6 bases left between them. The CDR3 has 11 amino acids. Germline V gene sequence: CDR1 SNHLY, CDR2 FYNNEI. The CDR3 loop reads CASMQAYEQYF. In nucleotides, the CDR3 is TGTGCCAGCATGCAGGCCTACGAGCAGTACTTC.

This clone was seen just once. The chain links TRBV19 to TRBJ1-3, with D possibly matching TRBD1 (6 bases). The CDR3 is 16 residues long. V was pared by 3 bases and J by 0 bases, with 12 bases between. Germline-derived CDR1 and CDR2 are LNHDA and SQIVND (reference sequence). CDR3 protein: CASSIRTARSGNTIYF. CDR3 DNA: TGTGCCAGTAGTATCAGGACAGCCCGCTCTGGAAACACCATATATTTT. The full variable domain, in which reference TRBV19 and TRBJ1-3 provide the parts outside the CDR3, is DGGITQSPKYLFRKEGQNVTLSCEQNLNHDAMYWYRQDPGQGLRLIYYSQIVNDFQKGDIAEGYSVSREKKESFPLTVTSAQKNPTAFYLCASSIRTARSGNTIYFGEGSWLTVV.

The J gene is TRBJ1-4, the V gene TRBV2; TRBD1 agrees at 8 bases. Losses at the gene ends were 6 bases for V and 6 bases for J; bases not matched to a gene: 9. Germline V gene data show CDR1 as SNHLY and CDR2 as FYNNEI. The CDR3 is made up of 15 amino acids. The CDR3 DNA is TGTGCCAGCAGAGCCGACAGGGGAGGGGATGAAAAACTGTTTTTT. Protein product: CASRADRGGDEKLFF.

The chain links TRBV28 to TRBJ1-4; a weak D match, TRBD1 (5 bases). This CDR3 contains 12 residues. The germline V gene encodes CDR1 MDHEN and CDR2 SYDVKM. Trimming shortened V by 7 bases and J by 10 bases, and 13 bases separated the two germline ends. The CDR3 is CASTISGGKLFF. The CDR3 DNA reads as TGTGCCAGCACCATCTCCGGGGGAAAACTGTTTTTT.

V gene TRBV13 combines with J gene TRBJ1-1; D uncertain. V dropped 5 bases and J dropped 4 bases, with 8 bases sitting between them. Germline CDR1 reads PRHDT; CDR2 reads FYEKMQ (reference sequence). There are 12 residues in the CDR3. The CDR3 is CASSLGFTEAFF. The CDR3 DNA follows: TGTGCCAGCAGCCTCGGTTTCACTGAAGCTTTCTTT.

This chain joins TRBV6-5 and TRBJ1-2; possible D gene TRBD1, 6 bases. The germline V and J ends were trimmed by 6 bases and 8 bases, with 16 bases remaining between them. From germline, CDR1 is MNHEY and CDR2 SVGAGI. There are 13 residues in the CDR3. The CDR3 nucleotides read TGTGCCAGCAGCGAGATTACAGGGTACGGCTACACCTTC. It encodes CASSEITGYGYTF.

Remarks on this clone: An end of the junction differs from the germline gene, which may be a read error. J is TRBJ2-1 and V is TRBV7-7, with TRBD2 as a possible D gene (5 bases). The CDR3 runs to 17 residues. The germline gives CDR1 SSHAT, CDR2 FNYEAQ (reference sequence). The CDR3, as DNA: TGTGCTAGCAGCATAACGTCACGGAGGAGCTCCTACAATGAGCAGTTCTTC. Its translation is CASSITSRRSSYNEQFF.

The chain couples TRBV28 to TRBJ1-1, with 7 bases lining up with TRBD1. After removal of 3 bases from V and 3 bases from J, the junction contained 7 bases not matched to a gene. Germline V gives CDR1 MDHEN, CDR2 SYDVKM. This CDR3 has 15 residues. CDR3 in amino acids: CASSFEGAWDTEAFF. The DNA of the CDR3 is TGTGCCAGCAGTTTCGAGGGGGCTTGGGACACTGAAGCTTTCTTT.

This clone turned up a few times. J is TRBJ1-2 and V is TRBV2, with 8 bases aligning to TRBD1. Losses at the gene ends were 6 bases for V and 2 bases for J; bases not matched to a gene: 5. CDR3 length: 14 residues. CDR1 and CDR2 from the germline V gene are SNHLY and FYNNEI. The CDR3 loop reads CASSGQGGNYGYTF. CDR3 DNA sequence: TGTGCCAGCAGCGGACAGGGTGGGAACTATGGCTACACCTTC. The variable domain in full, with the rest retrieved from reference TRBV2 and TRBJ1-2, is EPEVTQTPSHQVTQMGQEVILRCVPISNHLYFYWYRQILGQKVEFLVSFYNNEISEKSEIFDDQFSVERPDGSNFTLKIRSTKLEDSAMYFCASSGQGGNYGYTFGSGTRLTVV.

This chain uses TRBV28 with TRBJ1-2; perhaps TRBD1 as D (5 bases). The V gene's germline CDR1 is MDHEN and CDR2 SYDVKM. The CDR3 loop spans 15 amino acids. V lost 5 bases to trimming and J lost 5 bases, with 18 bases between them. The CDR3 protein is CASSEGNRGEYGYTF. CDR3 coding DNA: TGTGCCAGCAGTGAGGGTAACCGGGGGGAGTATGGCTACACCTTC.

The chain recombines TRBV4-2 with TRBJ1-3; D gene unclear. Germline V gives CDR1 LGHNA, CDR2 YNFKEQ. CDR3 length equals 13 residues. The V end lost 5 bases, the J end lost 1 base, and 6 bases lay between the germline ends. The CDR3, as DNA: TGTGCCAGCAGCATCTTTTCTGGAAACACCATATATTTT. This encodes CASSIFSGNTIYF.

This clone was found a few times. J is TRBJ2-1 and V is TRBV7-3; TRBD1 is a possible D gene (6 bases). This CDR3 region has 15 residues. V was shortened by 4 bases and J by 1 base, with 11 bases between the two germline ends. Germline CDR1 is SGHTA and CDR2 is FQGTGA. The CDR3 here is CASSSGVGSYNEQFF. The DNA for the CDR3 is TGTGCCAGCAGCTCAGGGGTTGGGTCCTACAATGAGCAGTTCTTC. The full variable domain, in which reference TRBV7-3 and TRBJ2-1 provide the parts outside the CDR3, is GAGVSQTPSNKVTEKGKYVELRCDPISGHTALYWYRQSLGQGPEFLIYFQGTGAADDSGLPNDRFFAVRPEGSVSTLKIQRTERGDSAVYLCASSSGVGSYNEQFFGPGTRLTVL.

The rearrangement links TRBV6-6 to TRBJ2-5; 14 bases are shared with TRBD2. The CDR3 spans 14 residues. Germline CDR1 is MNHNY and CDR2 is SVGAGI (reference sequence). The V and J ends lost 4 bases and 5 bases, in that order; junction bases with no gene match: 0. The CDR3 here is CASSWTSGGETQYF. CDR3 DNA: TGTGCCAGCAGTTGGACTAGCGGGGGGGAGACCCAGTACTTC.

This clone was observed a few times. The rearrangement links TRBV6-1 to TRBJ2-7; D is unclear. Germline values: CDR1 MNHNS, CDR2 SASEGT. Between the trimmed V and J ends, which lost 6 bases and 2 bases, there was a span of 17 bases. There are 15 residues in the CDR3. The CDR3 DNA sequence: TGTGCCAGCAGAGTGAACCGCGGCAGCACCTACGAGCAGTACTTC. Amino acid sequence: CASRVNRGSTYEQYF.

The rearrangement uses TRBV5-6 and TRBJ2-1, with a possible D match to TRBD2 (5 bases). V dropped 0 bases and J dropped 6 bases, with 13 bases sitting between them. This CDR3 has 15 residues. The germline V gene encodes CDR1 SGHDT and CDR2 YYEEEE. This chain's CDR3 is CASSLVDRLSNEQFF. The CDR3 bases are TGTGCCAGCAGCTTGGTCGATCGACTATCCAATGAGCAGTTCTTC.